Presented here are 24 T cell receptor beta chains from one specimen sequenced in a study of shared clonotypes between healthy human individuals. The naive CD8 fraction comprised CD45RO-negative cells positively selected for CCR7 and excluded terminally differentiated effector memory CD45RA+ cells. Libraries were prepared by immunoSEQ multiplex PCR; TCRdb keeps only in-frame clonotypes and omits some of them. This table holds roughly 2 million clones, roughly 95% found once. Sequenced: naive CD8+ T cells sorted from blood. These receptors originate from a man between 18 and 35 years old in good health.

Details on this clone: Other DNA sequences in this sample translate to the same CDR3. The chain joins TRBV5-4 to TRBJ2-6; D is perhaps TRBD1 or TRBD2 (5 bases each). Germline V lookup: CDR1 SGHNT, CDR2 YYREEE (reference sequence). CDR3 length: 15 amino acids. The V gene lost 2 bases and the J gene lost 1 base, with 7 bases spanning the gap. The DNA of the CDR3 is TGTGCCAGCAGCTTAGAGGGGTCTGGGGCCAACGTCCTGACTTTC. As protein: CASSLEGSGANVLTF.

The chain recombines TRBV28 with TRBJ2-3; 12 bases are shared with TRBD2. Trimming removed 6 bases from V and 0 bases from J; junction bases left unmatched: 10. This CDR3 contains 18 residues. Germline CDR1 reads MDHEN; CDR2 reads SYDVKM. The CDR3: CASSHTFLAGGSTDTQYF. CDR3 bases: TGTGCCAGCAGCCACACCTTCCTAGCGGGGGGGAGCACAGATACGCAGTATTTT.

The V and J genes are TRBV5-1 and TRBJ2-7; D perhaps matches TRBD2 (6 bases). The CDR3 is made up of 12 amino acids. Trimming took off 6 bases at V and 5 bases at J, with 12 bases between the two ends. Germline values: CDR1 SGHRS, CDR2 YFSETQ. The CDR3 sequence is CASTEWGDEQYF. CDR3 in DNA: TGCGCCAGCACCGAGTGGGGGGACGAGCAGTACTTC.

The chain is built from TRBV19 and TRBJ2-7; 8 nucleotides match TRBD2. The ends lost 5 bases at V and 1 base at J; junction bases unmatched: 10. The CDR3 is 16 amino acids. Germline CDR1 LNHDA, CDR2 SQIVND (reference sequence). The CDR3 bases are TGTGCCAGTAGTCCGGTGGGTAGCGGGACTTCCTACGAGCAGTACTTC. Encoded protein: CASSPVGSGTSYEQYF.

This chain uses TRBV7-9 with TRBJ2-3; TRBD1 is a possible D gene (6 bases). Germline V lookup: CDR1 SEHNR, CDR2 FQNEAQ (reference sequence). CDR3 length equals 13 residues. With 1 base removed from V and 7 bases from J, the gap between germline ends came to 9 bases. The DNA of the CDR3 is TGTGCCAGCAGCTTAGGGACAGTGAATACGCAGTATTTT. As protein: CASSLGTVNTQYF.

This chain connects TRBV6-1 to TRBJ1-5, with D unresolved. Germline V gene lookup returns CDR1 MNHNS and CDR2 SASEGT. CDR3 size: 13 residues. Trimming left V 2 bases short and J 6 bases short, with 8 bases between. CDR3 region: CASSETRGQPQHF. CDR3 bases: TGTGCCAGCAGTGAAACCCGGGGTCAGCCCCAGCATTTT.

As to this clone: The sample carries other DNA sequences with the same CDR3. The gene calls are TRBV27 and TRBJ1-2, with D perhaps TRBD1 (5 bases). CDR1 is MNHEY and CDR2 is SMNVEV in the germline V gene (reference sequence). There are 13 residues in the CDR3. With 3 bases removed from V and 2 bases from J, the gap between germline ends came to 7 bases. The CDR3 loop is CASSLGGNYGYTF. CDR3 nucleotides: TGTGCCAGCAGTTTGGGGGGAAACTATGGCTACACCTTC.

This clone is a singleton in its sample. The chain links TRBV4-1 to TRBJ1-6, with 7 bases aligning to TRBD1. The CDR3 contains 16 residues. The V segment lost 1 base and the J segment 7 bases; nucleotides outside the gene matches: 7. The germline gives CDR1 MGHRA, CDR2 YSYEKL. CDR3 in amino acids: CASSQGLGQQNSPLHF. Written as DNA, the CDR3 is TGCGCCAGCAGCCAAGGCCTGGGACAGCAAAATTCACCCCTCCACTTT.

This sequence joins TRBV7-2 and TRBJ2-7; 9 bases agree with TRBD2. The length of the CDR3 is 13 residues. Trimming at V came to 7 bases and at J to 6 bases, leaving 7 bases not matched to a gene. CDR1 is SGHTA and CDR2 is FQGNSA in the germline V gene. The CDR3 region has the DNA TGTGCCAGCACTGTAGGGACTAGCTTCGAGCAGTACTTC. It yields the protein CASTVGTSFEQYF.

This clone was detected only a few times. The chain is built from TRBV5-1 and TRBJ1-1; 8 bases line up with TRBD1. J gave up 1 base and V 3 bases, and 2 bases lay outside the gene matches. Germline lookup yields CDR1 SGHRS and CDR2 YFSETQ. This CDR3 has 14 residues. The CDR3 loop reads CASSYGQGNTEAFF. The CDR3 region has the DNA TGCGCCAGCAGCTACGGACAGGGGAACACTGAAGCTTTCTTT.

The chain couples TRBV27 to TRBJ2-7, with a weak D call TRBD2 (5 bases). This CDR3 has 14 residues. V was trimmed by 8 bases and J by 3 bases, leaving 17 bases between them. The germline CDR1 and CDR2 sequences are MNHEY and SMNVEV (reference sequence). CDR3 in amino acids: CASQYAPGYYEQYF. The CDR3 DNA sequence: TGTGCCAGCCAATATGCCCCGGGGTACTACGAGCAGTACTTC.

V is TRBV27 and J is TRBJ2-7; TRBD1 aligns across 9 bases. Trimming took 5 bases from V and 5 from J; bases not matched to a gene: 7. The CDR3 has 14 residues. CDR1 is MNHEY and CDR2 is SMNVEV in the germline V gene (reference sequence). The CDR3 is CASSLPGTGNEQYF. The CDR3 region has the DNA TGTGCCAGCAGTCTACCCGGGACAGGGAACGAGCAGTACTTC.

Written as DNA, the CDR3 is TGTGCCAGCAGCGCGCTTAGCGGGGGCGAAGAGACCCAGTACTTC. It is translated as CASSALSGGEETQYF. V gene TRBV9 combines with J gene TRBJ2-5; TRBD2 matches 9 bases. In germline, CDR1 is SGDLS, CDR2 YYNGEE. Germline trimming cut 3 bases from V and 3 bases from J; bases unmatched to any gene: 6. There are 15 residues in the CDR3.

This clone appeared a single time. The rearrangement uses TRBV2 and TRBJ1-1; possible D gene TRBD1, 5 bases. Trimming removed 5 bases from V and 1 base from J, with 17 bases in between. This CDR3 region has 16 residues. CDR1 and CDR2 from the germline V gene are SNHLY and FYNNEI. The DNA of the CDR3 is TGTGCCAGCAGTAGAGGGAGGGGTTGGGGGAACACTGAAGCTTTCTTT. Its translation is CASSRGRGWGNTEAFF.

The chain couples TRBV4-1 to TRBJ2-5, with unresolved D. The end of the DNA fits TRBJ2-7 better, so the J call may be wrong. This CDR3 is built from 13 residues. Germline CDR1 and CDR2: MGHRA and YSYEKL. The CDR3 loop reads CASSQGTEYEQYF. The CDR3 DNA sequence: TGCGCCAGCAGCCAAGGGACGGAGTACGAGCAGTACTTC.

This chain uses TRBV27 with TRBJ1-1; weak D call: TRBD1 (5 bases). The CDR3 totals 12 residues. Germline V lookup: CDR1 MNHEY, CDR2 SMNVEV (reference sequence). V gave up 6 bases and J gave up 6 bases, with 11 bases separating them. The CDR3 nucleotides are TGTGCCAGCAGCAATGGACAACCTGAAGCTTTCTTT. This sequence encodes CASSNGQPEAFF.

CDR3 amino acids: CAWEGLVRNEQFF. The CDR3 DNA reads TGTGCCTGGGAGGGACTAGTGCGCAATGAGCAGTTCTTC. This sequence joins TRBV30 and TRBJ2-1; 8 nucleotides match TRBD2. The CDR3 is 13 amino acids. V was clipped by 5 bases and J by 6 bases; unmatched bases: 6. Germline loops: CDR1 GTSNPN, CDR2 SVGIG (reference sequence).

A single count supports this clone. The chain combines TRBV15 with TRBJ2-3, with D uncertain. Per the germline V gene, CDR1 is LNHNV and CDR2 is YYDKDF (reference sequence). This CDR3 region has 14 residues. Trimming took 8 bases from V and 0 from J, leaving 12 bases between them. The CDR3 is CATSSQISTDTQYF. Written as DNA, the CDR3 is TGTGCCACCTCATCGCAGATAAGCACAGATACGCAGTATTTT.

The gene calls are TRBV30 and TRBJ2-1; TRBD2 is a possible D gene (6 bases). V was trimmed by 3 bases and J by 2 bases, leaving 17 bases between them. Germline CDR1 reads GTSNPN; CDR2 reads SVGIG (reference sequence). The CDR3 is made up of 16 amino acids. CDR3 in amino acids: CAWSPFGGWAYNEQFF. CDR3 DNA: TGTGCCTGGAGCCCCTTTGGAGGGTGGGCCTACAATGAGCAGTTCTTC.

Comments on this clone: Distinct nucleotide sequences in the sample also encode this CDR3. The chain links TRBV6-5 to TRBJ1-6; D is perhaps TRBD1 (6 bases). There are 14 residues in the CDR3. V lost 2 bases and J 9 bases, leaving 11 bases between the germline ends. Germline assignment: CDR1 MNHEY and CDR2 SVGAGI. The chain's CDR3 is CASSYGQGSSPLHF. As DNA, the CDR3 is TGTGCCAGCAGTTACGGGCAGGGGAGTTCACCCCTCCACTTT.

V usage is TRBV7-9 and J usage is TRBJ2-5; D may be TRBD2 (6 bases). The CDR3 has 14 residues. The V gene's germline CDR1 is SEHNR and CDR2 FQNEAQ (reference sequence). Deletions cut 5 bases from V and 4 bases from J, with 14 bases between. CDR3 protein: CASSDWRGGETQYF. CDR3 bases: TGTGCCAGCAGCGATTGGCGGGGCGGAGAGACCCAGTACTTC.

The CDR3 spells CASRKDRSSGNTIYF. The CDR3 coding sequence is TGTGCCAGCAGAAAGGACAGGAGCTCTGGAAACACCATATATTTT. The chain joins TRBV6-1 to TRBJ1-3; 7 bases are shared with TRBD1. The V and J ends lost 6 bases and 0 bases, in that order; junction bases with no gene match: 5. This CDR3 has 15 residues. Germline V gene sequence: CDR1 MNHNS, CDR2 SASEGT.

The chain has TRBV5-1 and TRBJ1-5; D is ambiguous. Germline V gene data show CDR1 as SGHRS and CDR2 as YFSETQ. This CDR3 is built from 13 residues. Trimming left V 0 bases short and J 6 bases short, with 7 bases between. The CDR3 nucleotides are TGCGCCAGCAGCTTGGGAGAGGGTCAGCCCCAGCATTTT. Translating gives CASSLGEGQPQHF.

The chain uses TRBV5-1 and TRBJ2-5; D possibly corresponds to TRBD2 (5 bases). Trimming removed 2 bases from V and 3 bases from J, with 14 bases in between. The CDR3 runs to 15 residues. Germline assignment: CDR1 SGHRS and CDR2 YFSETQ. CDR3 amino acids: CASSLGLAREETQYF. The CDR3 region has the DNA TGCGCCAGCAGCTTAGGGCTAGCTCGGGAAGAGACCCAGTACTTC.